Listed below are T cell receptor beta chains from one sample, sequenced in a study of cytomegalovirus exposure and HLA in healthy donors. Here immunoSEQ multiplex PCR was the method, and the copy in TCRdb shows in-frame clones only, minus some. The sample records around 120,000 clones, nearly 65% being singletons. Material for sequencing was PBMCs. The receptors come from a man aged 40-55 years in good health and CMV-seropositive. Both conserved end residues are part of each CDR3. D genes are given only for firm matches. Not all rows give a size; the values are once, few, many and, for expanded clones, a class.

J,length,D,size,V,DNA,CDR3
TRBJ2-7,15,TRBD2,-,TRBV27,TGTGCCAGCAGTCCGTCAACTAGCGGGAATCTCGTGCAGTACTTC,CASSPSTSGNLVQYF
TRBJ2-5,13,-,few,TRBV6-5,TGTGCCAGCAGTGTACGGGAAGTAGAGACCCAGTACTTC,CASSVREVETQYF
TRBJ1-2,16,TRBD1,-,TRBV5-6,TGTGCCAGCAGTCCTATGACAGGGAATGCTAACTATGGCTACACCTTC,CASSPMTGNANYGYTF
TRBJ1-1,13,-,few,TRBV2,TGTGCCAGCAGAACCGAGGGGAGGACTGAAGCTTTCTTT,CASRTEGRTEAFF
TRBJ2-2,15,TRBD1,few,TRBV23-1,TGCGCCAGCAGTCTGGCCAGGGGGCTGGGCGGGGAGCTGTTTTTT,CASSLARGLGGELFF
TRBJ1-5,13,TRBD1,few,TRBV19,TGTGCCAGTGCGGGAGGGGGCTATCAGCCCCAGCATTTT,CASAGGGYQPQHF
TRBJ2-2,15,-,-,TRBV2,TGTGCCAGCAGTGATCAGGGGCCAAACACCGGGGAGCTGTTTTTT,CASSDQGPNTGELFF
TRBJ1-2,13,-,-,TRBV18,TGTGCCAGCTCATCTAGACAGGAGTTTGGCTACACCTTC,CASSSRQEFGYTF
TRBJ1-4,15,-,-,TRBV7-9,TGTGCCAGCAACCCGTGGGGGTCAGGGGATGAAAAACTGTTTTTT,CASNPWGSGDEKLFF
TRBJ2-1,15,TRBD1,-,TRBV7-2,TGTGCCAGCAGCCCCACACAGGGGTCCTACAATGAGCAGTTCTTC,CASSPTQGSYNEQFF
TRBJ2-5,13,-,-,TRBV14,TGTGCCAGCAGCCAAGAGAGCTGGTTGACCCAGTACTTC,CASSQESWLTQYF
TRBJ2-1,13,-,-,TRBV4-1,TGCGCCAGCAGCCAAGATTGGGGAGTCCCTCAGTTCTTC,CASSQDWGVPQFF
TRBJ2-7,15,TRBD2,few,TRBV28,TGTGCCAGCAGCCCTTCTAGCGGGAGAGTTTTCGAGCAGTACTTC,CASSPSSGRVFEQYF
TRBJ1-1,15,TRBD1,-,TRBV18,TGTGCCAGCTCGCCGGACAGGGGTATGAACACTGAAGCTTTCTTT,CASSPDRGMNTEAFF
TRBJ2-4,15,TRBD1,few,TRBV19,TGTGCCAGTGGATTGGGACAGCTAGCCAAAAACATTCAGTACTTC,CASGLGQLAKNIQYF
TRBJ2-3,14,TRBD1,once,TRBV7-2,TGTGCCAGCAGCTTGGGACAGGGCACAGATACGCAGTATTTT,CASSLGQGTDTQYF
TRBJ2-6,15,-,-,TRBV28,TGTGCCAGCAGCCCGCTCTCGGGAGGGGCCAACGTCCTGACTTTC,CASSPLSGGANVLTF
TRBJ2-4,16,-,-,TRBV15,TGTGCCACCAGCAGAGGGGGAGACCGCCCCAAAAACATTCAGTACTTC,CATSRGGDRPKNIQYF
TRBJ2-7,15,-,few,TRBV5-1,TGCGCCAGCAGCCGACAGGCTATCGCCTCCTACGAGCAGTACTTC,CASSRQAIASYEQYF
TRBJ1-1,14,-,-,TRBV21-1,TGTGCCAGCAGCAAAGGGTGGGTCGGGGACTGCGCTTTCTTT,CASSKGWVGDCAFF
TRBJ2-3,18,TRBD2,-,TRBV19,TGTGCCAGTAGTATAGGACTCGGGGGCCTAGCGGGAATAGATACGCAGTATTTT,CASSIGLGGLAGIDTQYF
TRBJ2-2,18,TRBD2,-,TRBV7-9,TGTGCCAGCAGCTTTACAAGTGGCCTAGCGGGCGTCACCGGGGAGCTGTTTTTT,CASSFTSGLAGVTGELFF
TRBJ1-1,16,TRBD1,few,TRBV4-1,TGCGCCAGCAGCCATGACCGTGGACAGGCTAACACTGAAGCTTTCTTT,CASSHDRGQANTEAFF
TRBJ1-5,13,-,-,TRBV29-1,TGCAGCGTTGAAGAAGGGGCAGGTCAGCCCCAGCATTTT,CSVEEGAGQPQHF
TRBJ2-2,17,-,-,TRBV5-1,TGCGCCAGCAGCTTGGCCTTAGGCGGCCGAAACACCGGGGAGCTGTTTTTT,CASSLALGGRNTGELFF
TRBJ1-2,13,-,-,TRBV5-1,TGCGCCAGCAGCCAGCAGGTTGATAGTGGCTACACCTTC,CASSQQVDSGYTF
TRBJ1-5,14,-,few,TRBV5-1,TGCGCCAGCAGCCCGAGGGCTGGGGATCAGCCCCAGCATTTT,CASSPRAGDQPQHF
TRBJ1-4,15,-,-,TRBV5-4,TGTGCCAGCAGCAACCCCGGGTCCCTAGATGAAAAACTGTTTTTT,CASSNPGSLDEKLFF
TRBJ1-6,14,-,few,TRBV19,TGTGCCAGTAGTATGGGGCAGGAGAATTCACCCCTCCACTTT,CASSMGQENSPLHF
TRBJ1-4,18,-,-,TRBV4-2,TGTGCCAGCAGCCAAGACCCCCCGCAGGGGCGGTACAATGAAAAACTGTTTTTT,CASSQDPPQGRYNEKLFF
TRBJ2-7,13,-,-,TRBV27,TGTGCCAGCAGTCTCCGCGCGATGTACGAGCAGTACTTC,CASSLRAMYEQYF
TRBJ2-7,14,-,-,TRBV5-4,TGTGCCAGCAGCTTGGGGGGCGGGGACTACGAGCAGTACTTC,CASSLGGGDYEQYF
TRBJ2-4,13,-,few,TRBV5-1,TGCGCCAGCAGTTTCGGGAGAGGGAACATTCAGTACTTC,CASSFGRGNIQYF
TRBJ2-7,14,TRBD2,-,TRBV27,TGTGCCAGCAGTTTAAGCCTAGCGGGAGGGAAGCAGTACTTC,CASSLSLAGGKQYF
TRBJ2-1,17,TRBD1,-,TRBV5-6,TGTGCCAGCAGCTTGGACCGGACAGGGGTCTACTTGGATGAGCAGTTCTTC,CASSLDRTGVYLDEQFF
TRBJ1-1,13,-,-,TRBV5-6,TGTGCCAGCAGTTACGGGGGGCCCCGGGAAGCTTTCTTT,CASSYGGPREAFF
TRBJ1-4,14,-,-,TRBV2,TGTGCCAGCACCCCGGGGGGACATAATGAAAAACTGTTTTTT,CASTPGGHNEKLFF
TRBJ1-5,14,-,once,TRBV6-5,TGTGCCAGCAGTTACTCGGGGGGGCACCAGCCCCAGCATTTT,CASSYSGGHQPQHF
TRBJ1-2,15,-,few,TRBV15,TGTGCCACCAGCAGAGAAAGCCTCCTTAACTATGGCTACACCTTC,CATSRESLLNYGYTF
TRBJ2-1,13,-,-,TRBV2,TGTGCCAGCGACGACGACAGCTACAATGAGCAGTTCTTC,CASDDDSYNEQFF
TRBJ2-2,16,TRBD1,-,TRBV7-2,TGTGCCAGCAGCTCCTCCGGGACAGGGATGAGTAGGGAGCTGTTTTTT,CASSSSGTGMSRELFF
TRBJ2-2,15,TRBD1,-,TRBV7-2,TGTGCCAGCAGCTTATTGGGGACAGGCGCCGGGGAGCTGTTTTTT,CASSLLGTGAGELFF
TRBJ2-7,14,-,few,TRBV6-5,TGTGCCAGCAGTTATGGTACAGTCGCCTACGAGCAGTACTTC,CASSYGTVAYEQYF
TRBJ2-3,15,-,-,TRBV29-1,TGCAGCGCCACCACTTATGCGGGCGGCACAGATACGCAGTATTTT,CSATTYAGGTDTQYF
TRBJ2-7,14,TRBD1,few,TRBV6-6,TGTGCCAGCAGTTACACCCGGACAGGGTACGAGCAGTACTTC,CASSYTRTGYEQYF
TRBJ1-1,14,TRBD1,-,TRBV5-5,TGTGCCAGCAGCAGTACAGGGGGCAATACTGAAGCTTTCTTT,CASSSTGGNTEAFF
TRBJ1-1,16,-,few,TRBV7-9,TGTGCCAGCAGCTCGCCTTCTTGGACACCGAACACTGAAGCTTTCTTT,CASSSPSWTPNTEAFF
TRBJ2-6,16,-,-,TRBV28,TGTGCCAGCAGGATTACAGGGTTGTCTGGGGCCAACGTCCTGACTTTC,CASRITGLSGANVLTF
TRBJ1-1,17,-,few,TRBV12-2,TGTGCAAGTCGCTTTCTTAATCTGGGGGGGGTGAACACTGAAGCTTTCTTT,CASRFLNLGGVNTEAFF
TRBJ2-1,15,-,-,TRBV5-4,TGTGCCAGCAGCTGGGGAGCGGAGCCTTACAATGAGCAGTTCTTC,CASSWGAEPYNEQFF
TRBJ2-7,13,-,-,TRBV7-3,TGTGCCAGCAGCATGACAGGTTTTGACGAGCAGTACTTC,CASSMTGFDEQYF